Shown below are 20 T cell receptor beta chains from a single sample sequenced in a study of blood T cell repertoires in COVID-19. Data came from immunoSEQ multiplex PCR; TCRdb stores just in-frame clones and leaves some out. Of about 270,000 clones listed, about 81% are singletons. Specimen: peripheral blood. The receptors were sampled from a human donor with COVID-19, enrolled during active disease. The donor label of this sample is uncertain.

The count of this clone is one. V and J are TRBV5-1 and TRBJ2-7; D unresolved. The CDR3 extends over 14 amino acids. V lost 5 bases, J lost 6 bases, and 18 bases lay in between. The V gene's germline CDR1 is SGHRS and CDR2 YFSETQ. CDR3 in amino acids: CASRESSEYGEQYF. CDR3 nucleotide sequence: TGCGCCAGCAGGGAGTCCTCAGAGTATGGCGAGCAGTACTTC.

The chain couples TRBV5-1 to TRBJ2-3; D not certain. CDR1 is SGHRS and CDR2 is YFSETQ in the germline V gene. Trimming cost V 4 bases and J 2 bases, with 11 bases left between them. The CDR3 has 14 amino acids. Written as DNA, the CDR3 is TGCGCCAGCAGCCCAAGAGGCTACACAGATACGCAGTATTTT. Protein: CASSPRGYTDTQYF.

This chain links TRBV7-2 with TRBJ1-2; the D is unclear. The CDR3 is 16 amino acids. V was trimmed by 5 bases and J by 2 bases, leaving 18 bases between them. Germline V CDR1 and CDR2: SGHTA, FQGNSA. The CDR3, as DNA: TGTGCCAGCAGCGGACTTAGTGTGGGAGCCAACTATGGCTACACCTTC. This encodes CASSGLSVGANYGYTF.

The chain combines TRBV4-2 with TRBJ1-1; D gene uncertain. The CDR3 has 15 amino acids. Germline V CDR1 and CDR2: LGHNA, YNFKEQ. With 6 bases removed from V and 1 base from J, the gap between germline ends came to 15 bases. The chain's CDR3 is CASRRSDGSNTEAFF. CDR3 DNA sequence: TGTGCCAGCAGACGATCCGACGGGTCGAACACTGAAGCTTTCTTT.

The CDR3 here is CASSFPRTSHNEQFF. In DNA form, the CDR3 reads TGTGCCAGCAGCTTCCCCCGAACTAGCCACAATGAGCAGTTCTTC. The chain employs TRBV7-9 and TRBJ2-1; maybe TRBD2 (6 bases). Germline V gene data show CDR1 as SEHNR and CDR2 as FQNEAQ (reference sequence). Between the trimmed V and J ends, which lost 3 bases and 5 bases, there was a span of 14 bases. This CDR3 is built from 15 residues.

The chain joins TRBV9 to TRBJ1-1; D remains unclear. Trimming removed 5 bases from V and 8 bases from J, with 13 bases in between. Per germline, CDR1 SGDLS and CDR2 YYNGEE. This CDR3 has 12 residues. In DNA form, the CDR3 reads TGTGCCAGCAGTCCTCTCAACAGAGAAGCTTTCTTT. It codes for CASSPLNREAFF.

This rearrangement joins TRBV6-2 or TRBV6-3 to TRBJ2-7, with 7 bases matching TRBD2. Germline assignment: CDR1 MNHEY and CDR2 SVGEGT. V lost 2 bases and J lost 3; bases outside the gene matches: 4. This CDR3 has 14 residues. CDR3 in amino acids: CASSYTSVHYEQYF. As DNA, the CDR3 is TGTGCCAGCAGTTACACTAGCGTACACTACGAGCAGTACTTC.

J is TRBJ1-5 and V is TRBV28, with 7 bases matching TRBD1. There are 16 residues in the CDR3. Trimming at V came to 5 bases and at J to 4 bases, leaving 11 bases not matched to a gene. Germline V lookup: CDR1 MDHEN, CDR2 SYDVKM. The CDR3 here is CASSLITAGGNQPQHF. The CDR3 nucleotides read TGTGCCAGCAGTCTCATCACCGCAGGGGGAAATCAGCCCCAGCATTTT.

The CDR3 nucleotides read TGTGCCAGCAGCTTGTTAGAGGGGGACTATGGCTACACCTTC. It translates to CASSLLEGDYGYTF. The gene calls are TRBV5-6 and TRBJ1-2, with a possible D match to TRBD1 (6 bases). The CDR3 is made up of 14 amino acids. Trimming took 1 base from V and 3 from J, leaving 10 bases between them. Germline V gives CDR1 SGHDT, CDR2 YYEEEE.

This chain links TRBV7-3 with TRBJ2-3, with TRBD2 identical over 8 bases. The CDR3 length is 17 residues. CDR1 SGHTA and CDR2 FQGTGA come from the germline V gene. V trimming: 4 bases; J trimming: 2 bases; junction bases outside the gene matches: 11. Here the CDR3 reads CASSSSRGGVFTDTQYF. The CDR3 bases are TGTGCCAGCAGCTCCTCCCGGGGGGGTGTATTCACAGATACGCAGTATTTT.

The rearrangement uses TRBV2 and TRBJ1-6; 8 bases map to TRBD1. The trim removed 1 base at V and 10 bases at J, leaving 6 bases unmatched. The V gene's germline CDR1 is SNHLY and CDR2 FYNNEI. The length of the CDR3 is 15 residues. CDR3 loop: CASSEGRTGSSPLHF. The DNA of the CDR3 is TGTGCCAGCAGTGAAGGCAGGACAGGGTCCTCACCCCTCCACTTT.

The chain recombines TRBV27 with TRBJ1-6, with a weak D call TRBD1 (6 bases). This CDR3 is 17 amino acids long. Between the trimmed V and J ends, which lost 2 bases and 10 bases, there was a span of 21 bases. Germline V gene lookup returns CDR1 MNHEY and CDR2 SMNVEV (reference sequence). Here the CDR3 DNA reads TGTGCCAGCAGTTTAGCGGGAACGGGGGGCGCCGGGTCACCCCTCCACTTT. The encoded protein is CASSLAGTGGAGSPLHF.

The gene calls are TRBV29-1 and TRBJ2-2, with D perhaps matching TRBD1 (6 bases). Germline assignment: CDR1 SQVTM and CDR2 ANQGSEA. Trimming left V 7 bases short and J 2 bases short, with 14 bases between. The CDR3 totals 14 residues. The CDR3 loop reads CSAFDRQNTGELFF. The CDR3 DNA sequence: TGCAGCGCCTTTGACAGGCAAAACACCGGGGAGCTGTTTTTT.

This clone was observed many times. The chain joins TRBV6-1 to TRBJ1-2; 7 nucleotides align to TRBD1. The V gene end was trimmed by 3 bases and the J gene end by 0 bases; junction bases not matched to a gene: 4. The length of the CDR3 is 15 residues. Germline CDR1 and CDR2: MNHNS and SASEGT. CDR3 nucleotide sequence: TGTGCCAGCAGTGATTGGACAGGCCCTAACTATGGCTACACCTTC. Translation: CASSDWTGPNYGYTF.

This clone was seen more than once but under ten times. The same CDR3 arises from other DNA sequences in this sample as well. The chain employs TRBV30 and TRBJ1-5; 9 nucleotides align to TRBD1. Germline CDR1 GTSNPN, CDR2 SVGIG (reference sequence). The trim removed 1 base at V and 5 bases at J, leaving 3 bases unmatched. There are 14 residues in the CDR3. The CDR3 DNA reads as TGTGCCTGGAGTGGGGGACAGGGCGATCAGCCCCAGCATTTT. Protein product: CAWSGGQGDQPQHF.

V and J are TRBV5-1 and TRBJ2-1; the match to TRBD1 covers 10 bases. The CDR3 runs to 16 residues. Germline CDR1 is SGHRS and CDR2 is YFSETQ. V gave up 3 bases and J gave up 8 bases; unmatched junction bases: 11. CDR3 loop: CASSSGTGALTDEQFF. CDR3 coding DNA: TGCGCCAGCAGCTCAGGGACAGGGGCCCTTACAGATGAGCAGTTCTTC.

This chain joins TRBV6-5 and TRBJ1-6, with TRBD1 as a possible D gene (5 bases). CDR1 and CDR2 from the germline V gene are MNHEY and SVGAGI. This CDR3 spans 14 amino acids. Trimming took off 9 bases at V and 5 bases at J, with 14 bases between the two ends. The CDR3 sequence: CASYSPGDNSPLHF. CDR3 in DNA: TGTGCCAGTTACAGTCCGGGGGATAATTCACCCCTCCACTTT.

The chain uses TRBV6-2 or TRBV6-3 and TRBJ2-7; D may be TRBD2 (6 bases). With 6 bases removed from V and 2 bases from J, the gap between germline ends came to 11 bases. The CDR3 is 13 amino acids. Per the germline V gene, CDR1 is MNHEY and CDR2 is SVGEGT. CDR3 bases: TGTGCCAGCAGCCGGGACTCTACCTACGAGCAGTACTTC. Translation gives CASSRDSTYEQYF.

A remark on this clone: Other DNA sequences in this specimen translate into the identical CDR3. J is TRBJ2-5 and V is TRBV5-1, with 10 positions matching TRBD2. The junction had 9 bases not matched to a gene; V was cut back by 4 bases and J by 3 bases. Germline V gene lookup returns CDR1 SGHRS and CDR2 YFSETQ. The CDR3 totals 16 residues. The CDR3 protein is CASSLGGLAGEETQYF. The CDR3, as DNA: TGCGCCAGCAGCCTCGGAGGTCTAGCGGGAGAAGAGACCCAGTACTTC. Full variable domain (missing parts from reference TRBV5-1 and TRBJ2-5): KAGVTQTPRYLIKTRGQQVTLSCSPISGHRSVSWYQQTPGQGLQFLFEYFSETQRNKGNFPGRFSGRQFSNSRSEMNVSTLELGDSALYLCASSLGGLAGEETQYFGPGTRLLVL.

The chain has TRBV18 and TRBJ2-1; D not resolved. CDR3 size: 16 residues. CDR1 is KGHSH and CDR2 is LQKENI in the germline V gene. The germline V and J ends were trimmed by 0 bases and 5 bases, with 14 bases remaining between them. CDR3 residues: CASSPPDSLFNNEQFF. DNA for the CDR3: TGTGCCAGCTCACCACCCGACTCCCTATTTAACAATGAGCAGTTCTTC.